A selection of T cell receptor beta chains follows, all from one sample in a study of beta chain features in type 1 diabetes. Profiled with immunoSEQ multiplex PCR; TCRdb holds only in-frame clones, not every one. Of around 280,000 clones in the sample, around 7.3% are singletons; the top ten hold more than 0.9%. The sequenced sample was central memory CD4+ T cells from blood. These receptors all come from a young woman in good health. CDR3s include the opening cysteine and the closing phenylalanine or tryptophan. The D gene is left open where the match is weak. Size values are once, few and many counts, or a class for expanded clones, and some rows have none.

v_call: TRBV19
j_call: TRBJ2-1
d_call: -
clone_size: few
cdr3_length: 12
cdr3_nt: TGTGCCAGTAGTATGCATAGCGGTGAGCAGTTCTTC
cdr3_aa: CASSMHSGEQFF

v_call: TRBV7-2
j_call: TRBJ2-5
d_call: -
clone_size: few
cdr3_length: 15
cdr3_nt: TGTGCCACCAAAAACCAGGGGGGGCCCCAAGAGACCCAGTACTTC
cdr3_aa: CATKNQGGPQETQYF

v_call: TRBV29-1
j_call: TRBJ2-1
d_call: -
clone_size: -
cdr3_length: 15
cdr3_nt: TGCAGCGTGAGGGGACAACTAAGCTCCTACAATGAGCAGTTCTTC
cdr3_aa: CSVRGQLSSYNEQFF

v_call: TRBV7-3
j_call: TRBJ1-6
d_call: -
clone_size: few
cdr3_length: 15
cdr3_nt: TGTGCCAGCAGTCAGACGCCGGGCATGCGTTCACCCCTCCACTTT
cdr3_aa: CASSQTPGMRSPLHF

v_call: TRBV4-1
j_call: TRBJ2-7
d_call: TRBD1
clone_size: few
cdr3_length: 15
cdr3_nt: TGCGCCAGCAGCCCGGGACAGGTAATCAACTACGAGCAGTACTTC
cdr3_aa: CASSPGQVINYEQYF

v_call: TRBV30
j_call: TRBJ1-1
d_call: -
clone_size: -
cdr3_length: 13
cdr3_nt: TGTGCCTGGCTTCGACAGGCTAACACTGAAGCTTTCTTT
cdr3_aa: CAWLRQANTEAFF

v_call: TRBV4-1
j_call: TRBJ1-2
d_call: -
clone_size: few
cdr3_length: 16
cdr3_nt: TGCGCCAGCAGCCAAGTGGGGCAGGGTCCCTACTATGGCTACACCTTC
cdr3_aa: CASSQVGQGPYYGYTF

v_call: TRBV15
j_call: TRBJ1-1
d_call: -
clone_size: -
cdr3_length: 15
cdr3_nt: TGTGCCACCAGCAGAGTTCTAGGGCCGAACACTGAAGCTTTCTTT
cdr3_aa: CATSRVLGPNTEAFF

v_call: TRBV18
j_call: TRBJ2-3
d_call: TRBD2
clone_size: many
cdr3_length: 13
cdr3_nt: TGTGCCAGCTCACCATCGGGGGGTGATACGCAGTATTTT
cdr3_aa: CASSPSGGDTQYF

v_call: TRBV4-3
j_call: TRBJ2-1
d_call: -
clone_size: many
cdr3_length: 11
cdr3_nt: TGCGCCAGCAGCGTTTCGTCTGAGCAGTTCTTC
cdr3_aa: CASSVSSEQFF

v_call: TRBV6-1
j_call: TRBJ2-3
d_call: -
clone_size: few
cdr3_length: 14
cdr3_nt: TGTGCCAGCAGTAGGTGGGAGAGGACAGATACGCAGTATTTT
cdr3_aa: CASSRWERTDTQYF

v_call: TRBV7-9
j_call: TRBJ2-1
d_call: -
clone_size: -
cdr3_length: 13
cdr3_nt: TGTGCCAGCACCCTGGGGGTCCACAATGAGCAGTTCTTC
cdr3_aa: CASTLGVHNEQFF

v_call: TRBV5-1
j_call: TRBJ2-2
d_call: -
clone_size: -
cdr3_length: 16
cdr3_nt: TGCGCCAGCAGCTTGGCGCACGCCCCATCGGGGGGGGAGCTGTTTTTT
cdr3_aa: CASSLAHAPSGGELFF

v_call: TRBV7-2
j_call: TRBJ2-1
d_call: -
clone_size: -
cdr3_length: 14
cdr3_nt: TGTGCCAGCAGCTTAGCGCAGAAGACAGGTTGGCAGTTCTTC
cdr3_aa: CASSLAQKTGWQFF

v_call: TRBV30
j_call: TRBJ2-3
d_call: -
clone_size: few
cdr3_length: 12
cdr3_nt: TGTGCCTCTCAGACAGGCACAGATACGCAGTATTTT
cdr3_aa: CASQTGTDTQYF

v_call: TRBV7-2
j_call: TRBJ2-7
d_call: -
clone_size: -
cdr3_length: 14
cdr3_nt: TGTGCCAGCAGCTTACTCTGGAACTCCTACGAGCAGTACTTC
cdr3_aa: CASSLLWNSYEQYF

v_call: TRBV11-3
j_call: TRBJ2-5
d_call: -
clone_size: few
cdr3_length: 12
cdr3_nt: TGTGCCAGCAGCTCGTATTTAGGAGACCAGTACTTC
cdr3_aa: CASSSYLGDQYF

v_call: TRBV7-9
j_call: TRBJ1-4
d_call: -
clone_size: few
cdr3_length: 14
cdr3_nt: TGTGCCAGCAGCCGCGACGGTGGTAATGAAAAACTGTTTTTT
cdr3_aa: CASSRDGGNEKLFF

v_call: TRBV7-9
j_call: TRBJ1-6
d_call: -
clone_size: many
cdr3_length: 14
cdr3_nt: TGTGCCAGCAGCTCGGACCAGAGGAATTCACCCCTCCACTTT
cdr3_aa: CASSSDQRNSPLHF

v_call: TRBV18
j_call: TRBJ1-2
d_call: -
clone_size: few
cdr3_length: 13
cdr3_nt: TGTGCCAGCTCACCTCCGGATGGCTATGGCTACACCTTC
cdr3_aa: CASSPPDGYGYTF

v_call: TRBV7-8
j_call: TRBJ1-1
d_call: TRBD1
clone_size: many
cdr3_length: 14
cdr3_nt: TGTGCCAGCAGCTTAGGACAGGGCGTCCCTGAAGCTTTCTTT
cdr3_aa: CASSLGQGVPEAFF

v_call: TRBV7-3
j_call: TRBJ2-3
d_call: -
clone_size: few
cdr3_length: 16
cdr3_nt: TGTGCCAGCAGCCTCAGAGGTGTGGGAGGAACGGATACGCAGTATTTT
cdr3_aa: CASSLRGVGGTDTQYF

v_call: TRBV7-3
j_call: TRBJ2-1
d_call: TRBD2
clone_size: -
cdr3_length: 16
cdr3_nt: TGTGCCAGCAGCCCCGCCGGGACTAGCGGGAATGATGAGCAGTTCTTC
cdr3_aa: CASSPAGTSGNDEQFF

v_call: TRBV12-5
j_call: TRBJ1-4
d_call: TRBD1
clone_size: few
cdr3_length: 14
cdr3_nt: TGTGCTAGTGGTAGGGACAGGGGTAAAGAAAAACTGTTTTTT
cdr3_aa: CASGRDRGKEKLFF

v_call: TRBV28
j_call: TRBJ2-2
d_call: -
clone_size: few
cdr3_length: 13
cdr3_nt: TGTGCCATCGGACAGACGAACACCGGGGAGCTGTTTTTT
cdr3_aa: CAIGQTNTGELFF

v_call: TRBV10-3
j_call: TRBJ1-5
d_call: TRBD1
clone_size: -
cdr3_length: 17
cdr3_nt: TGTGCCATCAGTGCAGCGGGACAGGGTCCTTTAAAGTGGCCCCAGCATTTT
cdr3_aa: CAISAAGQGPLKWPQHF

v_call: TRBV18
j_call: TRBJ2-7
d_call: -
clone_size: -
cdr3_length: 12
cdr3_nt: TGTGCCAGCTCACCGGAGGGCTACGAGCAGTACTTC
cdr3_aa: CASSPEGYEQYF

v_call: TRBV18
j_call: TRBJ2-1
d_call: -
clone_size: few
cdr3_length: 11
cdr3_nt: TGTGCCAGCTCACCGAACAATGAGCAGTTCTTC
cdr3_aa: CASSPNNEQFF

v_call: TRBV5-1
j_call: TRBJ1-2
d_call: -
clone_size: few
cdr3_length: 16
cdr3_nt: TGCGCCAGCAGCTTGCTTGGCTCAGCAGCTAACTATGGCTACACCTTC
cdr3_aa: CASSLLGSAANYGYTF

v_call: TRBV5-1
j_call: TRBJ2-1
d_call: -
clone_size: few
cdr3_length: 14
cdr3_nt: TGCGCCAGCAGCTTGGGGGACCCTAACAATGAGCAGTTCTTC
cdr3_aa: CASSLGDPNNEQFF

v_call: TRBV7-9
j_call: TRBJ2-7
d_call: -
clone_size: few
cdr3_length: 14
cdr3_nt: TGTGCCAGCAGCTTTCAGGGAAGAAACTACGAGCAGTACTTC
cdr3_aa: CASSFQGRNYEQYF

v_call: TRBV7-9
j_call: TRBJ1-2
d_call: TRBD1
clone_size: -
cdr3_length: 11
cdr3_nt: TGTGCCATACAGGGGGCCGATGGCTACACCTTC
cdr3_aa: CAIQGADGYTF

v_call: TRBV7-8
j_call: TRBJ2-2
d_call: -
clone_size: -
cdr3_length: 16
cdr3_nt: TGTGCCAGCAGCCAACACACTGATTTTACTACCGGGGAGCTGTTTTTT
cdr3_aa: CASSQHTDFTTGELFF

v_call: TRBV5-1
j_call: TRBJ2-1
d_call: -
clone_size: -
cdr3_length: 13
cdr3_nt: TGCGCCAGCAGCTCCCTGATTACGGGTGAGCAGTTCTTC
cdr3_aa: CASSSLITGEQFF

v_call: TRBV5-4
j_call: TRBJ1-2
d_call: TRBD1
clone_size: few
cdr3_length: 14
cdr3_nt: TGTGCCAGCAGCCCCCCGGGACAGGGGGGAGGCTACACCTTC
cdr3_aa: CASSPPGQGGGYTF

v_call: TRBV29-1
j_call: TRBJ2-7
d_call: -
clone_size: -
cdr3_length: 13
cdr3_nt: TGCAGCGTTGAGAAGGGCAGCTCCTACGAGCAGTACTTC
cdr3_aa: CSVEKGSSYEQYF

v_call: TRBV29-1
j_call: TRBJ2-1
d_call: TRBD2
clone_size: -
cdr3_length: 13
cdr3_nt: TGCAGCGTTGTAAGCGGGATGGCCAATGAGCAGTTCTTC
cdr3_aa: CSVVSGMANEQFF

v_call: TRBV6-6
j_call: TRBJ2-1
d_call: -
clone_size: few
cdr3_length: 14
cdr3_nt: TGTGCCGCCTCAACAGGACGTTCTTACAATGAGCAGTTCTTC
cdr3_aa: CAASTGRSYNEQFF

v_call: TRBV7-3
j_call: TRBJ2-1
d_call: -
clone_size: few
cdr3_length: 14
cdr3_nt: TGTGCCAGCAGCTTTATCAAAGAGGCAGTTGAGCAGTTCTTC
cdr3_aa: CASSFIKEAVEQFF

v_call: TRBV5-4
j_call: TRBJ2-3
d_call: -
clone_size: few
cdr3_length: 16
cdr3_nt: TGTGCCAGCAGCGTCAAGACTAACCCCGGCACAGATACGCAGTATTTT
cdr3_aa: CASSVKTNPGTDTQYF